This T cell receptor (beta chain) was documented in a study of cytomegalovirus exposure and HLA in healthy donors. The CDR3 totals 13 residues. After removal of 3 bases from V and 5 bases from J, the junction contained 3 bases not matched to a gene. Germline CDR1 SGHTA, CDR2 FQGNSA. Note on this clone: Its antigen remains unidentified.

Broader study findings: Sequencing had likely introduced a cluster of highly shared sequence variants as an artifact. Available immune exposure information covered CMV serostatus only. Several of the most significant clusters appeared linked to common viral pathogens, based on a later analysis.

13 Jbeta primers and 60 Vbeta primers were used for the PCR. Sequencing was performed with immunoSEQ multiplex PCR; in TCRdb, only in-frame clones are kept and a portion is missing. The sample shows 150,000 or so clones, roughly 70% of them seen only once. The source of this sequence is a man aged 18 to 30 in good health and CMV-seropositive. Source material: PBMCs. The V and J genes are TRBV7-2 and TRBJ1-2; 7 bases map to TRBD1. Written as DNA, the CDR3 is TGTGCCAGCAGCTTCCGACAGGGATATGGCTACACCTTC. Residues: CASSFRQGYGYTF. Complete variable domain (other parts from reference TRBV7-2 and TRBJ1-2): GAGVSQSPSNKVTEKGKDVELRCDPISGHTALYWYRQSLGQGLEFLIYFQGNSAPDKSGLPSDRFSAERTGGSVSTLTIQRTQQEDSAVYLCASSFRQGYGYTFGSGTRLTVV.